The 5 T cell receptor beta chains presented below share a single source sample, sequenced in a study of T-cell memory formation after mild COVID-19. TCRdb reprocessed the 5' RACE reads with MiXCR, giving one entry per CDR3 protein. The table includes about 160,000 distinct CDR3 sequences, roughly a third detected once. The sequencing input was PBMCs or a T cell subset sorted from them (not recorded which). Receptors were obtained from an adult woman who had mild COVID-19 (a few samples of this study predate the infection). Cell type and time point are not known.

The chain has TRBV3-1 and TRBJ2-6, with 9 positions matching TRBD1. CDR1 is LGHDT and CDR2 is YNNKEL in the germline V gene (reference sequence). The CDR3 has 20 amino acids. Trimming at V came to 4 bases and at J to 0 bases, leaving 13 bases not matched to a gene. The CDR3 DNA reads as TGTGCCAGCAGCCCTGAAGGAGTGGGACAGGGATTCTCTGGGGCCAACGTCCTGACTTTC. Protein product: CASSPEGVGQGFSGANVLTF.

There are many counts of this clonotype. This rearrangement joins TRBV19 to TRBJ2-5; D is uncertain. Germline CDR1 reads LNHDA; CDR2 reads SQIVND (reference sequence). Deletions cut 5 bases from V and 1 base from J, with 11 bases between. The CDR3 length is 14 residues. The DNA of the CDR3 is TGTGCCAGTAGTCAACGGGTAGGCCAAGAGACCCAGTACTTC. Translated: CASSQRVGQETQYF.

This clonotype was counted a few times. The V and J genes are TRBV12-3 or TRBV12-4 and TRBJ1-1; D ambiguous. V was pared by 4 bases and J by 4 bases, with 10 bases between. The CDR3 consists of 13 residues. CDR3 in amino acids: CASSYLTSTEAFF. In nucleotides, the CDR3 is TGTGCCAGCAGTTACCTGACCTCCACTGAAGCTTTCTTT.

V gene TRBV19 combines with J gene TRBJ2-5; D is uncertain. V was pared by 8 bases and J by 3 bases, with 13 bases between. CDR1 is LNHDA and CDR2 is SQIVND in the germline V gene (reference sequence). CDR3 length: 13 residues. This CDR3 is CASRGRTEETQYF. The DNA of the CDR3 is TGTGCCAGTCGAGGCCGCACCGAAGAGACCCAGTACTTC.

CDR3 bases: TGTGCCATCAGTACGGGACCACTAAGGGGGGAGACCCAGTACTTC. Translation gives CAISTGPLRGETQYF. The chain employs TRBV10-3 and TRBJ2-5, with D perhaps TRBD1 (6 bases). Deletions cut 5 bases from V and 5 bases from J, with 18 bases between. Germline CDR1 ENHRY, CDR2 SYGVKD. This CDR3 comprises 15 residues.